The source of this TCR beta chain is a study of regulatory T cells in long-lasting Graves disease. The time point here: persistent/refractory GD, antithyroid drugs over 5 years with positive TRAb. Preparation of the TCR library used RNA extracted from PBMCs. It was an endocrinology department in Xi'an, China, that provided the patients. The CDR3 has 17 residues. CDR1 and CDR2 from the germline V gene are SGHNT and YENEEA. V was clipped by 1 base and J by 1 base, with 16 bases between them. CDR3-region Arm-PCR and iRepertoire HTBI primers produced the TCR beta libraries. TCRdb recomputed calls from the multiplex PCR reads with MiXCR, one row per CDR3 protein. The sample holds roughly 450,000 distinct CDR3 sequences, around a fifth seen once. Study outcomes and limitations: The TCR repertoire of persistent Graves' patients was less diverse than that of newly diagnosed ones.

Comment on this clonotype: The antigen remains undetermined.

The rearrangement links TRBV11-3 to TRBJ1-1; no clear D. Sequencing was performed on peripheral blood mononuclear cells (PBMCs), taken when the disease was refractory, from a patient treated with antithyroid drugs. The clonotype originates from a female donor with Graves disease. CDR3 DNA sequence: TGTGCCAGCAGCTTAGTTTTCTCATCTGGGGAGAACACTGAAGCTTTCTTT. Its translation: CASSLVFSSGENTEAFF.